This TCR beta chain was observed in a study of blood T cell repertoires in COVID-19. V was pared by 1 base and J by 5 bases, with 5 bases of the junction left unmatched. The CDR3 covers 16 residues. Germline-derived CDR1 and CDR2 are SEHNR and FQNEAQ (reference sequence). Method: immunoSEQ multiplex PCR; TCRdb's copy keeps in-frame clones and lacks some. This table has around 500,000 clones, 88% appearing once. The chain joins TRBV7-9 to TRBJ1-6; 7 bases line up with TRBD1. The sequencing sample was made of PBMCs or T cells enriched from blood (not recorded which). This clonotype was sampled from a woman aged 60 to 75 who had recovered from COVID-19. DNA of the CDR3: TGTGCCAGCAGCTTAGGGCAGGGGGGAGATAATTCACCCCTCCACTTT. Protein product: CASSLGQGGDNSPLHF.